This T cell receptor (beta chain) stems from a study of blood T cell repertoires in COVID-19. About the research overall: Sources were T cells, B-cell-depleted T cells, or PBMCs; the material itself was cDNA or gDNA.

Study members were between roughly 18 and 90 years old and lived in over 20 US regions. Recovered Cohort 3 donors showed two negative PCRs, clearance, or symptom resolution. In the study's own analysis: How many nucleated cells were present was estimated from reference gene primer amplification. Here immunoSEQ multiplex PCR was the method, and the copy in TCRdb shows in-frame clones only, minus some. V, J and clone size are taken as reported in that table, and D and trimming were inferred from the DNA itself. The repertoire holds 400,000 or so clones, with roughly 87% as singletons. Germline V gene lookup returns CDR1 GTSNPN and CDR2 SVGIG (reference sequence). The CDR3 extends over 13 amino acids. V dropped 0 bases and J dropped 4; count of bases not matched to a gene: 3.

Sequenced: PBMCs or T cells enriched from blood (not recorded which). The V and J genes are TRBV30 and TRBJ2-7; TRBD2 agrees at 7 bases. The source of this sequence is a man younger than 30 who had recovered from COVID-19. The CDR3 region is CAWSVRGVYEQYF. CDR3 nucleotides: TGTGCCTGGAGTGTACGGGGGGTTTACGAGCAGTACTTC.